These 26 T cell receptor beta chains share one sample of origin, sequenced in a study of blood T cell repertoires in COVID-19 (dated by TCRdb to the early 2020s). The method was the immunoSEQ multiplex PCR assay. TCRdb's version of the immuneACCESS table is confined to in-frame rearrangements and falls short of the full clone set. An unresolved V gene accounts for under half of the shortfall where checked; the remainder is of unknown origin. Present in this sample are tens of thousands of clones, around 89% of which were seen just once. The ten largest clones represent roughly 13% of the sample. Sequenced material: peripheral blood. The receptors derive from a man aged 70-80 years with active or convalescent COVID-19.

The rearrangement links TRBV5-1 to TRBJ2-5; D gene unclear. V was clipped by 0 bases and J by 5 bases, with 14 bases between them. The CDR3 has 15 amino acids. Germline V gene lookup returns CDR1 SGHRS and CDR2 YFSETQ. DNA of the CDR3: TGCGCCAGCAGCTTGGCCCAGACTCAGCAGGAGACCCAGTACTTC. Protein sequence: CASSLAQTQQETQYF.

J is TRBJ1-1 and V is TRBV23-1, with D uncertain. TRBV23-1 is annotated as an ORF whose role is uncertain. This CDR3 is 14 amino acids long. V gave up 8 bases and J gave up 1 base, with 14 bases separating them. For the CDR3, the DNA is TGCGCCAGCCCCGAGCCGGGGAAGAACACTGAAGCTTTCTTT. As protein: CASPEPGKNTEAFF.

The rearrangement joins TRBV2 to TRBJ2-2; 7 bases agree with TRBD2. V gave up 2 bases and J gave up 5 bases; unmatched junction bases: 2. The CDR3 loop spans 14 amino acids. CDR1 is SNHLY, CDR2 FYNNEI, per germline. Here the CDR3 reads CASSELGGTGELFF. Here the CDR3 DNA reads TGTGCCAGCAGTGAACTGGGGGGGACCGGGGAGCTGTTTTTT.

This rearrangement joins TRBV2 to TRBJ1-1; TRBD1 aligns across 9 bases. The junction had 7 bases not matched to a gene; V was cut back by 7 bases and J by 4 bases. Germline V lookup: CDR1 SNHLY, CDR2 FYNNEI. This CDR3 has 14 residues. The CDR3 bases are TGTGCCAGCACGATGGACAGGGGAGGCACTGAAGCTTTCTTT. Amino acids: CASTMDRGGTEAFF.

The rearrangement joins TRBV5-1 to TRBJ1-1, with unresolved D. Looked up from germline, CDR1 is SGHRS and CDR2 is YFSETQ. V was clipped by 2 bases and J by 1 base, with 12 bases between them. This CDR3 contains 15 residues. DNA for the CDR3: TGCGCCAGCAGCTTTTTAACTAACACGAACACTGAAGCTTTCTTT. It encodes CASSFLTNTNTEAFF.

CDR3 amino acids: CAWSKGTLGAGELFF. CDR3 DNA: TGTGCCTGGAGTAAAGGGACTTTAGGGGCCGGGGAGCTGTTTTTT. The chain uses TRBV30 and TRBJ2-2, with D perhaps TRBD2 (6 bases). Trimming pared 2 bases from V and 6 bases from J, leaving 16 bases between. CDR1 GTSNPN and CDR2 SVGIG come from the germline V gene (reference sequence). The CDR3 covers 15 residues.

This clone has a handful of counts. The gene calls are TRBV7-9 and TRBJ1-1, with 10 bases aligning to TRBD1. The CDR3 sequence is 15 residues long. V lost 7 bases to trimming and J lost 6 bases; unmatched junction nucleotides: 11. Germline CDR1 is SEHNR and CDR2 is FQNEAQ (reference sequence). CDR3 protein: CASTFGDGQGAEAFF. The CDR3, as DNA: TGTGCCAGCACCTTCGGGGATGGACAGGGGGCTGAAGCTTTCTTT. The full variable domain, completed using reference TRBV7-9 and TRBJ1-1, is DTGVSQNPRHKITKRGQNVTFRCDPISEHNRLYWYRQTLGQGPEFLTYFQNEAQLEKSRLLSDRFSAERPKGSFSTLEIQRTEQGDSAMYLCASTFGDGQGAEAFFGQGTRLTVV.

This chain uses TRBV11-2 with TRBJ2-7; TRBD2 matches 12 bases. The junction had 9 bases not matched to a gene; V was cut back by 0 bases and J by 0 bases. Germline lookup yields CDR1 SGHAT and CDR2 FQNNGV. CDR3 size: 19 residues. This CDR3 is CASSLDWTSGTIFSYEQYF. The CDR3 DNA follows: TGTGCCAGCAGCTTAGACTGGACTAGCGGGACGATTTTCTCCTACGAGCAGTACTTC.

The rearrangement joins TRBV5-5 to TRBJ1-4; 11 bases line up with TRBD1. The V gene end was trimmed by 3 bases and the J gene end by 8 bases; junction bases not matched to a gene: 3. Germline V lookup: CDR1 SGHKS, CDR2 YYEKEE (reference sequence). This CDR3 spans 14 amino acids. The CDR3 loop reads CASSSWTGGEKLFF. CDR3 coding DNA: TGTGCCAGCAGCTCCTGGACAGGGGGCGAAAAACTGTTTTTT.

CDR3 sequence reads: CAWTSGRTDTQYF. DNA for the CDR3: TGTGCCTGGACTAGCGGCCGCACAGATACGCAGTATTTT. The genes are TRBV30 and TRBJ2-3; 7 nucleotides match TRBD2. The CDR3 has 13 residues. V lost 4 bases to trimming and J lost 1 base; unmatched junction nucleotides: 2. CDR1 is GTSNPN and CDR2 is SVGIG in the germline V gene (reference sequence).

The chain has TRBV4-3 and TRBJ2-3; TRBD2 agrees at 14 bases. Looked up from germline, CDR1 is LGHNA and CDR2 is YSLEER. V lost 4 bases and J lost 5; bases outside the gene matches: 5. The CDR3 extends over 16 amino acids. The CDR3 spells CASSLGLAGAQDTQYF. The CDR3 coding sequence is TGCGCCAGCAGCCTGGGACTAGCGGGAGCACAAGATACGCAGTATTTT.

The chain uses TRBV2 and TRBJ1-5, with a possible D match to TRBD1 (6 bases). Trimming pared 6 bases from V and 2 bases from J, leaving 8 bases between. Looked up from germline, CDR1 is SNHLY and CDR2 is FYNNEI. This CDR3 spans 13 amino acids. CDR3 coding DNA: TGTGCCAGCAGACAGGGTGGCAATCAGCCCCAGCATTTT. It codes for CASRQGGNQPQHF.

In DNA, the CDR3 is TGTGCCAGCAGTGTTAGGATAAACAGCTACGAGCAGTACTTC. Translating gives CASSVRINSYEQYF. The chain joins TRBV2 to TRBJ2-7; D uncertain. V gave up 4 bases and J gave up 3 bases, with 13 bases separating them. CDR3 length: 14 amino acids. Looked up from germline, CDR1 is SNHLY and CDR2 is FYNNEI.

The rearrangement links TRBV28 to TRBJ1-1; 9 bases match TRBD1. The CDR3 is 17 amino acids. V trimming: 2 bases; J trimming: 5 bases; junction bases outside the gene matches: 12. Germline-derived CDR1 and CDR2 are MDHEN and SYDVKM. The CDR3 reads CASSLGTGSLGGTEAFF. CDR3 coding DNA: TGTGCCAGCAGTTTAGGGACAGGGAGCCTCGGGGGTACTGAAGCTTTCTTT.

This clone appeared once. CDR3 bases: TGTGCCAGCTCACCATCGGGGGATCAGCCCCAGCATTTT. Protein product: CASSPSGDQPQHF. The chain uses TRBV18 and TRBJ1-5, with D perhaps matching TRBD1 (5 bases). V lost 2 bases and J 5 bases, leaving 7 bases between the germline ends. CDR3 size: 13 residues. Germline V lookup: CDR1 KGHSH, CDR2 LQKENI.

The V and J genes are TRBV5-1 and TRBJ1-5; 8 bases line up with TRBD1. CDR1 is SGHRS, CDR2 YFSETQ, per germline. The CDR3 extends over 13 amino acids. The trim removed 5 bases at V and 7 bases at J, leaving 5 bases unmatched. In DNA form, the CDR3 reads TGCGCCAGCAGGGGACAGGATGACCAGCCCCAGCATTTT. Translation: CASRGQDDQPQHF.

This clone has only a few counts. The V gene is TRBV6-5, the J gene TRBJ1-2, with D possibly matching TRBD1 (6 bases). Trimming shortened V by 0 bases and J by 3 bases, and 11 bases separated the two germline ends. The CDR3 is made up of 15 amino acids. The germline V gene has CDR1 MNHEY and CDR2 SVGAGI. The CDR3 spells CASSYSSQGHYGYTF. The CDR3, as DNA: TGTGCCAGCAGTTACTCGAGTCAGGGGCACTATGGCTACACCTTC.

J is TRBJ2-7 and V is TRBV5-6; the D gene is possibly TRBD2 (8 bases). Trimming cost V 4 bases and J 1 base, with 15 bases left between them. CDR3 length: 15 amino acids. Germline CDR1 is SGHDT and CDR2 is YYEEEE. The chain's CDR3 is CASSLIAGQSYEQYF. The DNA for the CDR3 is TGTGCCAGCAGCCTTATAGCGGGACAGTCCTACGAGCAGTACTTC.

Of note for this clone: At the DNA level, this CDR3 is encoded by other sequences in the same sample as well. CDR3 loop: CASSQQTGNTEAFF. The CDR3 DNA is TGTGCCAGCTCACAACAGACAGGGAACACTGAAGCTTTCTTT. The chain joins TRBV18 to TRBJ1-1, with D tentatively TRBD1 (6 bases). The CDR3 runs 14 residues. Trimming cost V 4 bases and J 1 base, with 10 bases left between them. The germline gives CDR1 KGHSH, CDR2 LQKENI.

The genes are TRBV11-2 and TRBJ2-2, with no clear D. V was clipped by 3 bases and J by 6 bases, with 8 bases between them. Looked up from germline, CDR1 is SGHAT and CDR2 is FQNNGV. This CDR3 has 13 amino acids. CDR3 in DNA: TGTGCCAGCAGCTTTCAGGTCTCCGGGGAGCTGTTTTTT. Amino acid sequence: CASSFQVSGELFF.

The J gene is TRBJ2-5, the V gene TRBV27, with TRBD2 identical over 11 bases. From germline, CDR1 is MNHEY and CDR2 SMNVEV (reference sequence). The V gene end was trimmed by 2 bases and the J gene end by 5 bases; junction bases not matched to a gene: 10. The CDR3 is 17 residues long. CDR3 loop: CASSLEDSGRARETQYF. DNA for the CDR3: TGTGCCAGCAGTTTAGAAGATAGCGGGAGGGCCCGGGAGACCCAGTACTTC.

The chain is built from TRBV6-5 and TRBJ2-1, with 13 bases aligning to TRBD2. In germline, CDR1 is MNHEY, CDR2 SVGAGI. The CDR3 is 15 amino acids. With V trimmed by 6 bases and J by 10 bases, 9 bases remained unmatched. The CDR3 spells CASSLTSGRAGEQFF. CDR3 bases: TGTGCCAGCAGCCTTACTAGCGGGAGGGCCGGGGAGCAGTTCTTC.

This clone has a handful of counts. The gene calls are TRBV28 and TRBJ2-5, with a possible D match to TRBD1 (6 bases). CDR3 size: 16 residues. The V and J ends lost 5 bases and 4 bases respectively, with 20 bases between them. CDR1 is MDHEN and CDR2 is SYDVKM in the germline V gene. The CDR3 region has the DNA TGTGCCAGCAGTCCCCCAGGGTGGGGGCTTGTAGAGACCCAGTACTTC. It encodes CASSPPGWGLVETQYF.

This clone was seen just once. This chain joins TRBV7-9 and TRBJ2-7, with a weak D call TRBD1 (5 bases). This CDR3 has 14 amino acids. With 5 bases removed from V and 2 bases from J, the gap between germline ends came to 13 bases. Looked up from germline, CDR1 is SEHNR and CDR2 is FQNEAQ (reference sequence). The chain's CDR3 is CASSTPTGAYEQYF. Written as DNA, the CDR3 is TGTGCCAGCAGCACCCCTACAGGAGCCTACGAGCAGTACTTC.

CDR3 loop: CASSLSSSGIKGAGELFF. DNA for the CDR3: TGTGCCAGCAGTTTATCGTCTAGCGGGATTAAGGGGGCCGGGGAGCTGTTTTTT. The rearrangement uses TRBV27 and TRBJ2-2, with 9 nucleotides matching TRBD2. Losses at the gene ends were 0 bases for V and 6 bases for J; bases not matched to a gene: 11. Per germline, CDR1 MNHEY and CDR2 SMNVEV (reference sequence). CDR3 length: 18 amino acids.

The CDR3 here is CASSGGTGGRDGYTF. CDR3 in DNA: TGTGCCAGCAGCGGGGGGACAGGGGGCCGTGATGGCTACACCTTC. The J gene is TRBJ1-2, the V gene TRBV6-5; 12 positions agree with TRBD1. The junction had 8 bases not matched to a gene; V was cut back by 6 bases and J by 6 bases. CDR3 length: 15 residues. The V gene's germline CDR1 is MNHEY and CDR2 SVGAGI.